This is a list of T cell receptor beta chains from one sample in a study of vaccination effects on CD4 cells after COVID-19. The method was immunoSEQ multiplex PCR; TCRdb's version includes in-frame clones alone and lacks a portion of them. The sample records some 56,000 clones, 65% to 80% being singletons. Their recognized antigens are unknown. The starting material was CD4+ T cells from PBMCs cultured with HIV peptides, obtained before COVID-19 vaccination. The receptor source for this set is a human donor who had a prior SARS-CoV-2 infection. Each CDR3 is given with its conserved first and last residue. D genes are given only for firm matches. The size entry is marked missing in some rows and otherwise reads once, few, many or a size class.

D gene,V gene,CDR3 length,J gene,clone size,CDR3 DNA,CDR3 protein
TRBD1,TRBV2,14,TRBJ2-3,-,TGTGCCAGCAGGCCGGGACAGGACACAGATACGCAGTATTTT,CASRPGQDTDTQYF
-,TRBV30,13,TRBJ1-6,-,TGTGCCTGGAGTTTAGGTTATAATTCACCCCTCCACTTT,CAWSLGYNSPLHF
-,TRBV7-8,13,TRBJ2-5,-,TGTGCCAGCAGCCGTACCGCGGGGGAGACCCAGTACTTC,CASSRTAGETQYF
-,TRBV7-2,14,TRBJ2-5,-,TGTGCCAGCATCCCCTCCCCCTACCAAGAGACCCAGTACTTC,CASIPSPYQETQYF
-,TRBV29-1,15,TRBJ1-6,few,TGCAGCGTCCGGGTTTCGGGGTTTAATAATTCACCCCTCCACTTT,CSVRVSGFNNSPLHF
-,TRBV7-2,15,TRBJ1-1,-,TGTGCCAGCAGGGGGGGATGGCAAATGAACACTGAAGCTTTCTTT,CASRGGWQMNTEAFF
-,TRBV7-3,14,TRBJ1-1,-,TGTGCCAGCAGCTCAGGGAGTAGGGACACTGAAGCTTTCTTT,CASSSGSRDTEAFF
-,TRBV7-2,13,TRBJ1-1,once,TGTGCCAGCAGCATCCTTCGAAGAACTGAAGCTTTCTTT,CASSILRRTEAFF
TRBD2,TRBV7-3,16,TRBJ2-2,-,TGTGCCAGCAGCGTGCAAGCGGGAGTCGGGCCCGGGGAGCTGTTTTTT,CASSVQAGVGPGELFF
-,TRBV7-2,16,TRBJ1-3,few,TGTGCCAGCAGCGCCACCTTTGGACAGCCTGGAAACACCATATATTTT,CASSATFGQPGNTIYF
-,TRBV14,15,TRBJ2-1,-,TGTGCCAGCAGCCAAGTGGCTTGGGTTCGGGGTGAGCAGTTCTTC,CASSQVAWVRGEQFF
TRBD1,TRBV7-9,13,TRBJ1-2,-,TGTGCCAGCAGCGCCCGGGACAGGGGCGGCTACACCTTC,CASSARDRGGYTF
TRBD1,TRBV4-1,15,TRBJ2-7,-,TGCGCCAGCAGCCATGCACCGGGACAGAACTACGAGCAGTACTTC,CASSHAPGQNYEQYF
-,TRBV5-4,15,TRBJ1-1,-,TGTGCCAGCAGCTTGGTTCAGGGGCAGGGAACTGAAGCTTTCTTT,CASSLVQGQGTEAFF
-,TRBV7-9,13,TRBJ1-3,few,TGTGCCAGCAGCCGCCGAGCTGGAAACACCATATATTTT,CASSRRAGNTIYF
-,TRBV10-3,13,TRBJ1-5,-,TGTGCCATCAGAGCAGACCTCAATCAGCCCCAGCATTTT,CAIRADLNQPQHF
-,TRBV12-3/TRBV12-4,13,TRBJ1-2,-,TGTGCCACGAAGTCCCGGGTCAACTATGGCTACACCTTC,CATKSRVNYGYTF
-,TRBV5-6,15,TRBJ2-5,-,TGTGCCAGCAGCTTGTCCAGGGAGCTTCCAGAGACCCAGTACTTC,CASSLSRELPETQYF
-,TRBV7-2,14,TRBJ2-1,-,TGTGCCAGCAGCGCCCGAAACCAGGGGGGTGAGCAGTTCTTC,CASSARNQGGEQFF
-,TRBV2,13,TRBJ1-1,-,TGTGCCAGCAGCCCCTACAGGAGTCTCGAAGCTTTCTTT,CASSPYRSLEAFF
TRBD1,TRBV6-5,16,TRBJ2-1,-,TGTGCCAGCAGTTACCCACCCGGGACAGGGGAGGTGCAGCAGTTCTTC,CASSYPPGTGEVQQFF
-,TRBV6-6,17,TRBJ2-7,-,TGTGCCAGCTGTCTTAACAGGGGAGCGGGGGATCCCAACGAGCAGTACTTC,CASCLNRGAGDPNEQYF
-,TRBV24-1,16,TRBJ2-5,-,TGTGCCACCAGTGCCAATACACGGGAACCACAAGAGACCCAGTACTTC,CATSANTREPQETQYF
TRBD1,TRBV6-5,15,TRBJ1-5,-,TGTGCCAGCAGATCGGGACAGGCGACCAATCAGCCCCAGCATTTT,CASRSGQATNQPQHF
TRBD2,TRBV5-4,15,TRBJ2-1,once,TGTGCCAGCAGCTTGAGGGCTAGCGGGAGGGACGAGCAGTTCTTC,CASSLRASGRDEQFF
-,TRBV3-1/TRBV3-2,15,TRBJ2-5,-,TGTGCCAGCAGCCAAGCCTACGGGGGCGGGGAGACCCAGTACTTC,CASSQAYGGGETQYF
-,TRBV6-1,19,TRBJ2-3,-,TGTGCCAGCAGTGAAATTCCCGGGGCGCGAGGTCAGGGCACAGATACGCAGTATTTT,CASSEIPGARGQGTDTQYF
TRBD1,TRBV30,15,TRBJ1-1,-,TGTGCCTGGAGTACATGGACAGGGAGGAACACTGAAGCTTTCTTT,CAWSTWTGRNTEAFF
-,TRBV6-5,13,TRBJ2-5,-,TGTGCCAGCAGCCAGGATTTCCAAGAGACCCAGTACTTC,CASSQDFQETQYF
-,TRBV5-5,12,TRBJ2-7,-,TGTGCCAGCAGCTTGGCGGTGTACGAGCAGTACTTC,CASSLAVYEQYF
TRBD1,TRBV20-1,11,TRBJ2-1,-,TGCAGTGCCATGGGACAGATTGAGCAGTTCTTC,CSAMGQIEQFF
-,TRBV5-6,17,TRBJ1-2,few,TGTGCCAGCAGCTCCCGGGAATTGGGCGACAAGGACTATGGCTACACCTTC,CASSSRELGDKDYGYTF
-,TRBV9,14,TRBJ2-2,-,TGTGCCAGCAGCGTAGATTTGAACACCGGGGAGCTGTTTTTT,CASSVDLNTGELFF
TRBD1,TRBV15,16,TRBJ2-5,-,TGTGCCACCAGCAGAGATCATGGGACAGGGTGGGAGACCCAGTACTTC,CATSRDHGTGWETQYF
-,TRBV5-5,14,TRBJ1-1,few,TGTGCCAGCAGTTATCTGTGGGGTGCCACTGAAGCTTTCTTT,CASSYLWGATEAFF
-,TRBV18,14,TRBJ1-6,-,TGTGCCAGCTCACCAACCCCAGGAAATTCACCCCTCCACTTT,CASSPTPGNSPLHF
-,TRBV10-2,13,TRBJ1-1,-,TGCGCCAGCAGTGAGTGGAGGGGCACTGAAGCTTTCTTT,CASSEWRGTEAFF
-,TRBV9,13,TRBJ1-1,-,TGTGCCAGCAGCGTAGTTAAGGAAACTGAAGCTTTCTTT,CASSVVKETEAFF
-,TRBV2,13,TRBJ1-1,once,TGTGCCAGCAGGCGTGACAGGAACACTGAAGCTTTCTTT,CASRRDRNTEAFF
-,TRBV11-3,12,TRBJ1-1,-,TGTGCCAGCAGCCCTCTTGTGACTGAAGCTTTCTTT,CASSPLVTEAFF
TRBD2,TRBV5-1,17,TRBJ2-7,-,TGCGCCAGCAGCGCACGAGGTGGTAGCGGGTCGGCCTACGAGCAGTACTTC,CASSARGGSGSAYEQYF
-,TRBV4-3,17,TRBJ2-2,-,TGCGCCAGCAGCCACCGTATCGAGCGATGGAACACCGGGGAGCTGTTTTTT,CASSHRIERWNTGELFF
-,TRBV18,14,TRBJ2-7,-,TGTGCCAGCTCACCACATCCAGGCTCCTACGAGCAGTACTTC,CASSPHPGSYEQYF
TRBD1,TRBV6-5,15,TRBJ2-3,few,TGTGCCAGCAGATTCCAGGGGGCTAGGACAGATACGCAGTATTTT,CASRFQGARTDTQYF
-,TRBV21-1,13,TRBJ2-5,-,TGTGCCAGCAGCAAAAAGGGCTGGGAGACCCAGTACTTC,CASSKKGWETQYF
-,TRBV3-1/TRBV3-2,16,TRBJ2-2,-,TGTGCCAGCAGCCATCCTGGACGCATCAGGACCGGGGAGCTGTTTTTT,CASSHPGRIRTGELFF
-,TRBV4-2,18,TRBJ2-1,-,TGTGCCAGCAGCCAAGCACTCGCGGGGGCCCTTTCTATCCATGAGCAGTTCTTC,CASSQALAGALSIHEQFF
TRBD2,TRBV5-4,14,TRBJ2-1,-,TGTGCCAGCAGCCCGGGGACTAGGCGTGGTGAGCAGTTCTTC,CASSPGTRRGEQFF
-,TRBV28,14,TRBJ1-5,few,TGTGCCAGCAGCTCCCTTGGGGGGGATCAGCCCCAGCATTTT,CASSSLGGDQPQHF
-,TRBV6-6,13,TRBJ1-1,few,TGTGCCAGCAGGGTTAAACAGGGTACTGAAGCTTTCTTT,CASRVKQGTEAFF
-,TRBV10-1,16,TRBJ2-1,few,TGCGCCAGCAGTGAGTCTAGATGTAGCTCCTACAATGAGCAGTTCTTC,CASSESRCSSYNEQFF
TRBD2,TRBV29-1,16,TRBJ2-1,-,TGCAGCGTATCTGGGAGAGCGGGGAGCGAGGACAATGAGCAGTTCTTC,CSVSGRAGSEDNEQFF
-,TRBV6-4,16,TRBJ2-5,-,TGTGCCAGCAGTGACTCGCGGGGGCGCGAATCTGAGACCCAGTACTTC,CASSDSRGRESETQYF